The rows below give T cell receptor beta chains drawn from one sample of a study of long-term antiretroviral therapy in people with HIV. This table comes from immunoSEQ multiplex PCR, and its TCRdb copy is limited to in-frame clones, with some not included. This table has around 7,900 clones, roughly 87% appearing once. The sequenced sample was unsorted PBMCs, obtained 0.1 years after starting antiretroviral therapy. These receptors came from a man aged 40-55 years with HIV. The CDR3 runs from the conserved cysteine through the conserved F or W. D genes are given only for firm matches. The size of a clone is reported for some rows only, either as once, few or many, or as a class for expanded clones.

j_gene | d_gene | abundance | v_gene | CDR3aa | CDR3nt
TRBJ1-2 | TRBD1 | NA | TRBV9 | CASSVDGDRGYGYTF | TGTGCCAGCAGCGTAGATGGGGACAGGGGCTATGGCTACACCTTC
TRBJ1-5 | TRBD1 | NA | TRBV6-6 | CASSPDRVNQPQHF | TGTGCCAGCAGCCCCGACAGGGTGAATCAGCCCCAGCATTTT
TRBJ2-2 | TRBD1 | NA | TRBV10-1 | CASNRQGPGELFF | TGCGCCAGCAACAGACAGGGTCCCGGGGAGCTGTTTTTT
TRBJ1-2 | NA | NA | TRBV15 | CATSRDLRESYGYTF | TGTGCCACCAGCAGAGATCTAAGGGAAAGCTATGGCTACACCTTC
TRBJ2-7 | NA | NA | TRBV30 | CAWDTGTFSYEQYF | TGTGCCTGGGATACCGGGACTTTCTCCTACGAGCAGTACTTC
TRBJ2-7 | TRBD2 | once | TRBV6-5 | CASSPPGGAREQYF | TGTGCCAGCAGCCCACCCGGGGGGGCTAGAGAGCAGTACTTC
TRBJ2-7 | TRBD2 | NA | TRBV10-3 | CAISVGGGSGEQYF | TGTGCCATCAGTGTCGGCGGGGGGTCGGGTGAGCAGTACTTC
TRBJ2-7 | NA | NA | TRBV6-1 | CASKAGQLSYEQYF | TGTGCCAGCAAAGCGGGACAGCTCTCCTACGAGCAGTACTTC
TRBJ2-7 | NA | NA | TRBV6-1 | CASSEGQGAYEQYF | TGTGCCAGCAGTGAAGGTCAGGGTGCCTACGAGCAGTACTTC
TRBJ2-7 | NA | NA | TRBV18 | CASSPPPYEQYF | TGTGCCAGCTCACCACCCCCCTACGAGCAGTACTTC
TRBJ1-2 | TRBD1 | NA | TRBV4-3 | CASSPDRANYGYTF | TGCGCCAGCAGCCCGGACAGGGCCAACTATGGCTACACCTTC
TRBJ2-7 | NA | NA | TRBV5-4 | CASSLGGGNEQYF | TGTGCCAGCAGCTTGGGAGGCGGGAACGAGCAGTACTTC
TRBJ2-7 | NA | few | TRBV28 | CASRIDKLQYF | TGTGCCAGCAGAATCGATAAGCTTCAGTACTTC
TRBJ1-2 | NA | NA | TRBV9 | CASSGASNYGYTF | TGTGCCAGCAGTGGAGCCAGTAACTATGGCTACACCTTC
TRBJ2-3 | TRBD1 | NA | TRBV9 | CASSVFSGAHRDRATDTQYF | TGTGCCAGCAGCGTATTTTCGGGGGCACATAGGGACAGGGCCACAGATACGCAGTATTTT
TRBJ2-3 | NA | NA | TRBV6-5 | CASNGGNTQYF | TGTGCCAGCAACGGGGGCAATACGCAGTATTTT
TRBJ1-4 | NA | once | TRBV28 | CASSRANEKLFF | TGTGCCAGCAGCCGGGCTAATGAAAAACTGTTTTTT
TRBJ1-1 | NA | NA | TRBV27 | CASSLSPPLPPMNTEAFF | TGTGCCAGCAGTTTATCACCCCCCTTGCCCCCTATGAACACTGAAGCTTTCTTT
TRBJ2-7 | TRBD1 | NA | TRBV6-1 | CASNADRPFREQYF | TGTGCCAGCAACGCGGACAGGCCGTTTAGGGAGCAGTACTTC
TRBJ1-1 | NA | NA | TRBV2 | CASTEYYTEAFF | TGTGCCAGCACCGAGTATTACACTGAAGCTTTCTTT
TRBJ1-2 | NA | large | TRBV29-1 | CSDRIPDGYTF | TGCAGCGACAGGATCCCAGATGGCTACACCTTC
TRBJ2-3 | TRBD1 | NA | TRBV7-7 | CASSPDRGGWDTQYF | TGTGCCAGCAGCCCGGACAGGGGCGGGTGGGATACGCAGTATTTT
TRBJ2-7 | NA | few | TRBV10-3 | CAIKGRNSYEQYF | TGTGCCATCAAAGGACGGAACTCCTACGAGCAGTACTTC
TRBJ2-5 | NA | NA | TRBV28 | CASTTWTQLRDTKEQETQYF | TGTGCCAGCACCACTTGGACCCAACTTCGGGACACCAAGGAACAAGAGACCCAGTACTTC
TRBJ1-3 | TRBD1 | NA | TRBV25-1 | CASSSTGTDFGTIYF | TGTGCCAGCAGTAGCACCGGGACAGATTTTGGCACCATATATTTT
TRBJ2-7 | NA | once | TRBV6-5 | CASSYSSNRGRNEQYF | TGTGCCAGCAGTTACTCGAGTAACCGGGGTAGGAACGAGCAGTACTTC
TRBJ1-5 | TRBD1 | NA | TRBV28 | CASSLLGTGFSNNQPQHF | TGTGCCAGCAGTTTATTGGGGACAGGGTTCAGTAACAATCAGCCCCAGCATTTT
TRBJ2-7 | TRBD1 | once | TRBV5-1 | CASSSRTGGLEQYF | TGCGCCAGCAGCTCACGGACAGGGGGCCTCGAGCAGTACTTC
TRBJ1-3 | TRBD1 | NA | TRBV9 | CASSVDRGAYPGNTIYF | TGTGCCAGCAGCGTAGACAGGGGCGCGTACCCTGGAAACACCATATATTTT
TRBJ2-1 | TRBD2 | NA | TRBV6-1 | CASSELRLAVPLF | TGTGCCAGCAGTGAATTGAGACTAGCGGTGCCACTCTTC
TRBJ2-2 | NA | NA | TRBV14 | CASSQESGTGELFF | TGTGCCAGCAGCCAGGAGTCGGGCACCGGGGAGCTGTTTTTT
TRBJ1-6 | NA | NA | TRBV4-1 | CASSQVGNDNSPLHF | TGCGCCAGCAGCCAAGTTGGTAATGATAATTCACCCCTCCACTTT
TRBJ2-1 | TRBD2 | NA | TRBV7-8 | CASSLSLAGHNEQFF | TGTGCCAGCAGCTTAAGCCTAGCGGGCCACAATGAGCAGTTCTTC
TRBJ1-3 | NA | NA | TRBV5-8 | CASRTGAGNTIYF | TGTGCCAGCAGGACAGGTGCTGGAAACACCATATATTTT
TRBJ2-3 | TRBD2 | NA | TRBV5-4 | CASSTWTSGGTDTQYF | TGTGCCAGCAGCACGTGGACTAGCGGGGGCACAGATACGCAGTATTTT
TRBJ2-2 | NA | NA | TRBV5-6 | CASSLRRERTGELFF | TGTGCCAGCAGCTTGAGGCGGGAACGTACCGGGGAGCTGTTTTTT
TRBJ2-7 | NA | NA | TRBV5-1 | CASSFGQSYEQYF | TGCGCCAGCAGCTTCGGACAGTCCTACGAGCAGTACTTC
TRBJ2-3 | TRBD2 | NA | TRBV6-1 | CASRRLAGSTDTQYF | TGTGCCAGCCGAAGACTAGCGGGGAGCACAGATACGCAGTATTTT
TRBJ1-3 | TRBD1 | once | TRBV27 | CASSPGQGWDTIYF | TGTGCCAGCAGTCCCGGACAGGGCTGGGACACCATATATTTT
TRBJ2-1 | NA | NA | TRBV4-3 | CASSQANEQFF | TGCGCCAGCAGCCAAGCCAATGAGCAGTTCTTC
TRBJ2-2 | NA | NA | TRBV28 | CASKKTGDTGELFF | TGTGCCAGCAAAAAAACAGGAGACACCGGGGAGCTGTTTTTT
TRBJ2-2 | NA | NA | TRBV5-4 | CASGAINTGELFF | TGTGCCAGCGGGGCTATAAACACCGGGGAGCTGTTTTTT
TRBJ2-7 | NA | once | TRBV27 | CASSLSFSYEQYF | TGTGCCAGCAGTTTATCGTTCAGCTACGAGCAGTACTTC
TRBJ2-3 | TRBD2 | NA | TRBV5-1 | CASSLVPRGGTDTQYF | TGCGCCAGCAGCTTGGTACCGCGGGGGGGCACAGATACGCAGTATTTT
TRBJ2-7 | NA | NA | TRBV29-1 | CSVEVGGSYEQYF | TGCAGCGTTGAAGTTGGGGGCTCCTACGAGCAGTACTTC
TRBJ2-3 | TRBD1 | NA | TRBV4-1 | CASSQDGTVTDTQYF | TGCGCCAGCAGCCAGGATGGGACAGTCACAGATACGCAGTATTTT
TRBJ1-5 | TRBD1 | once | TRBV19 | CASTETGGYQPQHF | TGTGCCAGTACCGAGACAGGGGGTTATCAGCCCCAGCATTTT
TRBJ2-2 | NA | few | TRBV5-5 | CASSFEGVNTGELFF | TGTGCCAGCAGCTTCGAGGGGGTGAACACCGGGGAGCTGTTTTTT
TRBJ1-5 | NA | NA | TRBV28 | CASGPGGLGQPQHF | TGTGCCAGCGGCCCGGGGGGATTGGGACAGCCCCAGCATTTT
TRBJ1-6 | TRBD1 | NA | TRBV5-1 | CASSLGTGSPLHF | TGCGCCAGCAGCTTGGGGACAGGTTCACCCCTCCACTTT
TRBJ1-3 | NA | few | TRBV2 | CASSLQGHLSGNTIYF | TGTGCCAGCAGTCTACAGGGCCACCTCTCTGGAAACACCATATATTTT
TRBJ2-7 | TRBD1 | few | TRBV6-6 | CASTPGTESSYEQYF | TGTGCCAGCACCCCCGGGACAGAGTCTTCCTACGAGCAGTACTTC
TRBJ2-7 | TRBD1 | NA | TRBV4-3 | CASSRDRGHEQYF | TGCGCCAGCAGCCGGGACAGGGGGCACGAGCAGTACTTC
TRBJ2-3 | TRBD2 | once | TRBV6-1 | CASSEVRASGFTDTQYF | TGTGCCAGCAGTGAAGTAAGGGCTAGCGGATTCACAGATACGCAGTATTTT